This is a list of T cell receptor beta chains from one sample in a study of control samples from healthy donors and cancer patients. Only in-frame clones appear in the TCRdb table, and some are missing; sequencing was by immunoSEQ multiplex PCR. The profile shows roughly 120,000 clones, nearly 95% of them singletons. Sequencing was carried out using blood. These receptors were taken from a man aged 25 to 40 in good health. The CDR3 runs from the conserved cysteine through the conserved F or W. The order of the fields is D gene, J gene, V gene, clone size, CDR3 DNA, CDR3 protein. D genes are given only for firm matches. Clone size is stated in some rows and not others, as once, few, many or a class when expanded.

TRBD1,TRBJ1-5,TRBV19,once,TGTGCCAGTAACGCCAGGGGGCTCGGGATCGGCAATCAGCCCCAGCATTTT,CASNARGLGIGNQPQHF
-,TRBJ1-2,TRBV5-6,-,TGTGCCAGCAGCTCCGATGACAACTATGGCTACACCTTC,CASSSDDNYGYTF
-,TRBJ2-7,TRBV11-2,-,TGTGCCAGCAGCTCCCCCGTGGGGCCCCCCTACGAGCAGTACTTC,CASSSPVGPPYEQYF
TRBD1,TRBJ2-2,TRBV18,-,TGTGCCAGCTCACCATTCCCGGGACAGACTTATTCGAACACCGGGGAGCTGTTTTTT,CASSPFPGQTYSNTGELFF
-,TRBJ1-2,TRBV25-1,-,TGTGCCAGCAGTGAATATGCAGGGGCCCTCTATGGCTACACCTTC,CASSEYAGALYGYTF
TRBD2,TRBJ2-1,TRBV7-9,-,TGTGCCAGCAGTTCTCGACTAGCTGAGATCGATGAGCAGTTCTTC,CASSSRLAEIDEQFF
-,TRBJ1-1,TRBV6-5,-,TGTGCCAGCAGTCGCAGCATCATGAACACTGAAGCTTTCTTT,CASSRSIMNTEAFF
-,TRBJ1-3,TRBV2,-,TGTGCCAGCTCCAGGTCCAGGGGCGCGGGAGGAAACACCATATATTTT,CASSRSRGAGGNTIYF
-,TRBJ2-7,TRBV11-2,-,TGTGCCAGCAGCTTAGGGGCCGGAGGGGGCGGGTACGAGCAGTACTTC,CASSLGAGGGGYEQYF
TRBD1,TRBJ1-1,TRBV28,-,TGTGCCAGCAGTTTCACAGGGGGAGAGGGCACTGAAGCTTTCTTT,CASSFTGGEGTEAFF
-,TRBJ1-4,TRBV4-1,-,TGCGCCAGCAGCCAAGTTGACAGTAGGGGGAAGGAAAAACTGTTTTTT,CASSQVDSRGKEKLFF
-,TRBJ2-3,TRBV15,-,TGTGCCACCAGCAGACCGGGAGCCTTAAAGGATACGCAGTATTTT,CATSRPGALKDTQYF
TRBD1,TRBJ2-7,TRBV18,once,TGTGCCAGCTCACCGGGACAGGGAGGACACGAGCAGTACTTC,CASSPGQGGHEQYF
-,TRBJ1-3,TRBV24-1,-,TGTGCCACCAGTCGGGGACCCCTCGAAGGAAACACCATATATTTT,CATSRGPLEGNTIYF
-,TRBJ1-1,TRBV5-4,-,TGTGCCAGCAGTAACAGGGTGAACACTGAAGCTTTCTTT,CASSNRVNTEAFF
-,TRBJ1-3,TRBV21-1,-,TGTGCCAGCAGCAAAGAGGGACAGGACGCCACCATATATTTT,CASSKEGQDATIYF
-,TRBJ2-1,TRBV1,-,TGCACCAGCAGCCAGGGATGCCGATGGGGGGGGACACATGAGCAGTTCTTC,CTSSQGCRWGGTHEQFF
-,TRBJ1-1,TRBV5-6,-,TGTGCCAGCAGCTTCCAAGTCGGCCCGGGCAGAAACACTGAAGCTTTCTTT,CASSFQVGPGRNTEAFF
TRBD1,TRBJ2-3,TRBV24-1,-,TGTGCCACCAGTGATTTTGGGACAGCCACAGATACGCAGTATTTT,CATSDFGTATDTQYF
-,TRBJ2-7,TRBV7-9,-,TGTGCCAGCAGCGCGAACGTCAGGGGAACGGACGAGCAGTACTTC,CASSANVRGTDEQYF
-,TRBJ2-3,TRBV7-9,-,TGTGCCAGCAGCTTAGTCCTAGAGAGTGTGCAAACGCAGTATTTT,CASSLVLESVQTQYF
TRBD2,TRBJ2-2,TRBV27,-,TGTGCCAGCACCGCGGGGGGATTCACCGGGGAGCTGTTTTTT,CASTAGGFTGELFF
-,TRBJ1-5,TRBV18,-,TGTGCCAGCTCACCGGAGGGTGATCAGCCCCAGCATTTT,CASSPEGDQPQHF
-,TRBJ2-3,TRBV28,-,TGTGCCAGCAGTTTATCAAGGAATACGCAGTATTTT,CASSLSRNTQYF
-,TRBJ2-5,TRBV5-1,-,TGCGCCAGCAGCGCCCACGGCGGGGGCCCCCAAGAGACCCAGTACTTC,CASSAHGGGPQETQYF
TRBD1,TRBJ1-4,TRBV4-1,-,TGCGCCAGCAGCCAATTAACCGGGACAGGCGAAAAACTGTTTTTT,CASSQLTGTGEKLFF
TRBD1,TRBJ1-2,TRBV27,-,TGTGCCAGCAGTCCCGGGGGACAGGGGGCGGCCTATGGCTACACCTTC,CASSPGGQGAAYGYTF
-,TRBJ1-6,TRBV27,-,TGTGCCAGCAGTTTATATCCCATCGAGGCAGGGACGAATTCACCCCTCCACTTT,CASSLYPIEAGTNSPLHF
TRBD1,TRBJ2-1,TRBV6-4,-,TGTGCCAGCACCGACCCGAATTTTGTGGCCTTACAGGGGTGGGATGAGCAGTTCTTC,CASTDPNFVALQGWDEQFF
-,TRBJ1-5,TRBV28,-,TGTGCCAGCAGCCGGGGGGGGAGAATTGATAGCAATCAGCCCCAGCATTTT,CASSRGGRIDSNQPQHF
TRBD1,TRBJ1-2,TRBV9,-,TGTGCCAGCGGACAGGGGATCTATGGCTACACCTTC,CASGQGIYGYTF
-,TRBJ2-4,TRBV7-9,-,TGTGCCAGCAGCAACCGGGACGGCTCCAAAAACATTCAGTACTTC,CASSNRDGSKNIQYF
TRBD1,TRBJ1-2,TRBV9,-,TGTGCCAGCAGCGTAGCTGCGCAGGGGGACTATGGCTACACCTTC,CASSVAAQGDYGYTF
TRBD1,TRBJ2-1,TRBV30,-,TGTGCCTGGAGTGCGGGACAGGGGGTGGGCAATGAGCAGTTCTTC,CAWSAGQGVGNEQFF
-,TRBJ2-3,TRBV9,-,TGTGCCAGCAGCGCCGACAGTAGCACAGATACGCAGTATTTT,CASSADSSTDTQYF
-,TRBJ2-5,TRBV14,-,TGTGCCAGCAGCCAAGGCGGGATTGGAGAGACCCAGTACTTC,CASSQGGIGETQYF
TRBD2,TRBJ2-6,TRBV18,-,TGTGCCAGCTCACGGGCGGGGGATGCAGGGGCCAACGTCCTGACTTTC,CASSRAGDAGANVLTF
-,TRBJ1-2,TRBV24-1,-,TGTGCCACCTCCCCGTATGGGGGGTATGGCTACACCTTC,CATSPYGGYGYTF
-,TRBJ1-1,TRBV18,-,TGTGCCAGCTCACCAACGAACACTGAAGCTTTCTTT,CASSPTNTEAFF
-,TRBJ1-2,TRBV7-9,-,TGTGCCAGCAGCTTAGAACAGGACCCTCGTGGCTACACCTTC,CASSLEQDPRGYTF
-,TRBJ1-2,TRBV10-3,-,TGTGCCATCCCGGGGTCAGGGAACTATGGCTACACCTTC,CAIPGSGNYGYTF
TRBD1,TRBJ2-1,TRBV7-2,-,TGTGCCAGCAGCTCATCTGGACAGGTCTACAATGAGCAGTTCTTC,CASSSSGQVYNEQFF
-,TRBJ2-3,TRBV5-1,-,TGCGCCAGCAGCGTGGTGGTGGGTTCAGGGAGCACAGATACGCAGTATTTT,CASSVVVGSGSTDTQYF
TRBD1,TRBJ1-6,TRBV14,-,TGTGCCAGCAGGAGGGGACAGGGTCTCGATTCACCCCTCCACTTT,CASRRGQGLDSPLHF
-,TRBJ2-2,TRBV5-4,-,TGTGCCAGCAGCTTGGCTAGTTCGAACACCGGGGAGCTGTTTTTT,CASSLASSNTGELFF
TRBD1,TRBJ2-6,TRBV11-2,-,TGTGCCAGCAGCGACGTGCAAGACAGGGGTCTGACTGGGGCCAACGTCCTGACTTTC,CASSDVQDRGLTGANVLTF
-,TRBJ1-6,TRBV6-5,-,TGTGCCAGCGGGGAGGGTTCCTATAATTCACCCCTCCACTTT,CASGEGSYNSPLHF
-,TRBJ1-5,TRBV24-1,-,TGTGCCACCAGTGGAGAGGGTCGCAATCAGCCCCAGCATTTT,CATSGEGRNQPQHF
-,TRBJ2-2,TRBV25-1,once,TGTGCCAGCAGTGAATATCGCCCGGACTTCCTTAACACCGGGGAGCTGTTTTTT,CASSEYRPDFLNTGELFF
-,TRBJ1-5,TRBV6-1,-,TGTGCCAGCAGTGAAGCGTGGGGATATAGCAATCAGCCCCAGCATTTT,CASSEAWGYSNQPQHF
TRBD1,TRBJ1-4,TRBV10-2,-,TGCGCCAGCAGGCCGATTACCGGGACAGGGAATGAAAAACTGTTTTTT,CASRPITGTGNEKLFF
TRBD1,TRBJ1-4,TRBV11-2,-,TGTGCCAGCAACCACAGGGGAACTGCAACTAATGAAAAACTGTTTTTT,CASNHRGTATNEKLFF
-,TRBJ2-1,TRBV28,-,TGTGCCAGCTTCCAGGGAATGGGTGAGCAGTTCTTC,CASFQGMGEQFF
-,TRBJ1-2,TRBV29-1,-,TGCAGCGTTAGATTCCCCGATCCCCCCTATGGCTACACCTTC,CSVRFPDPPYGYTF
-,TRBJ2-5,TRBV14,-,TGTGCCAGCAGCCCTATGACAGGGAGGGACCAAGAGACCCAGTACTTC,CASSPMTGRDQETQYF